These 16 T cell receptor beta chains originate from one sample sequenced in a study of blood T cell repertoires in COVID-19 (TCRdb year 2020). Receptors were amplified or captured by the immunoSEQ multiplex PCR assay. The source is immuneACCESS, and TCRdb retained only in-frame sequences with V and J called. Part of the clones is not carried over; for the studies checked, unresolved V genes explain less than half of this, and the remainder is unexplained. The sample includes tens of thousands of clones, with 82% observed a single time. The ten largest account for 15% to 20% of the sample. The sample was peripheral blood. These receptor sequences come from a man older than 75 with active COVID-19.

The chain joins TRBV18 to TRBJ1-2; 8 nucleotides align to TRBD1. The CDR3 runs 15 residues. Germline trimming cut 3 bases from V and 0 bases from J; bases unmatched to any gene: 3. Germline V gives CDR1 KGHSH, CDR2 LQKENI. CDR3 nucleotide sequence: TGTGCCAGCTCACCGGGACAGGTCGCTAACTATGGCTACACCTTC. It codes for CASSPGQVANYGYTF.

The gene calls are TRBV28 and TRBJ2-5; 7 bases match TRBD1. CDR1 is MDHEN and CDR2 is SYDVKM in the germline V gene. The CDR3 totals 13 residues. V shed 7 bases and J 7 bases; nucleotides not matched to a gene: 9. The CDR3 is CASTKTGRGTQYF. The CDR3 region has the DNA TGTGCCAGCACCAAGACAGGGAGAGGGACCCAGTACTTC.

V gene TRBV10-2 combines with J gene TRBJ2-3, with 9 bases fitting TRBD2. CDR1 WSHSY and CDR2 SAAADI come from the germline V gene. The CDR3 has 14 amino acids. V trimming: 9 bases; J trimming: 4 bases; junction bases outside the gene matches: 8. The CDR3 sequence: CASRISGSSDTQYF. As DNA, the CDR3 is TGCGCCAGTAGGATTAGCGGGAGCTCAGATACGCAGTATTTT.

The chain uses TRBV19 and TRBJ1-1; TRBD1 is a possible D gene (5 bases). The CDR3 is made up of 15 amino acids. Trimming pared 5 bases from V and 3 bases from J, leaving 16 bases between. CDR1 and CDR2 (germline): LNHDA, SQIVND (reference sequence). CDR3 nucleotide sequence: TGTGCCAGTAGTCCACCACAGGCCGGGCACACTGAAGCTTTCTTT. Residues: CASSPPQAGHTEAFF.

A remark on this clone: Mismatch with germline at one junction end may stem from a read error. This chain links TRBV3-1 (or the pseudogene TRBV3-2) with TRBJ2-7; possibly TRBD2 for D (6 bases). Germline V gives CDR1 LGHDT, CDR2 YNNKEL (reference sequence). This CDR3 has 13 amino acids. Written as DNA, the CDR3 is TGTGCCAGCAGCCCTTTAGTAGGTGGCGGGGTATCCTTC. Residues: CASSPLVGGGVSF.

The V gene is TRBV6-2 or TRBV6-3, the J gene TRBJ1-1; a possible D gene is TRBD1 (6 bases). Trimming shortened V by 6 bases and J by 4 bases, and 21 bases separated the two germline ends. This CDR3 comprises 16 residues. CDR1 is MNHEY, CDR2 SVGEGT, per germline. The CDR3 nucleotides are TGTGCCAGCAGCCCTCCCGGGTGGGGGCGCAGCACTGAAGCTTTCTTT. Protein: CASSPPGWGRSTEAFF.

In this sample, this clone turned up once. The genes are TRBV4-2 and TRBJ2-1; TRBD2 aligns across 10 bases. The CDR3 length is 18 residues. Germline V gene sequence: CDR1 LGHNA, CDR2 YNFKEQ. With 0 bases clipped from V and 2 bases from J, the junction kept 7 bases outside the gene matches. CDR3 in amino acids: CASSQDPWTSGTYNEQFF. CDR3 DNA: TGTGCCAGCAGCCAAGACCCCTGGACTAGCGGCACCTACAATGAGCAGTTCTTC.

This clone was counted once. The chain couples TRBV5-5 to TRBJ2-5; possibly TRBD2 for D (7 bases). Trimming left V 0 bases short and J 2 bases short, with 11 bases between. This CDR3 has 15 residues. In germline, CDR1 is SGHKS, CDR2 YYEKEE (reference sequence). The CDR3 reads CASSLAGGLQETQYF. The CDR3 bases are TGTGCCAGCAGCTTGGCCGGGGGGCTACAAGAGACCCAGTACTTC. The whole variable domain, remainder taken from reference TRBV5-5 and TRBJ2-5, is DAGVTQSPTHLIKTRGQQVTLRCSPISGHKSVSWYQQVLGQGPQFIFQYYEKEERGRGNFPDRFSARQFPNYSSELNVNALLLGDSALYLCASSLAGGLQETQYFGPGTRLLVL.

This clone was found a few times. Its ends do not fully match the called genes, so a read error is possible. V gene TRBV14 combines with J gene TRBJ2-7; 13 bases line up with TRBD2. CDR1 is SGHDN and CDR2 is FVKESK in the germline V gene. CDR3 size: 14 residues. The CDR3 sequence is CASSQDRLAGGQDF. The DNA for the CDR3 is TGTGCCAGCAGCCAAGATCGACTAGCGGGAGGCCAAGACTTC. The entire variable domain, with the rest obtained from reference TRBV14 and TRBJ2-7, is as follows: EAGVTQFPSHSVIEKGQTVTLRCDPISGHDNLYWYRRVMGKEIKFLLHFVKESKQDESGMPNNRFLAERTGGTYSTLKVQPAELEDSGVYFCASSQDRLAGGQDFGPGTRLTVT.

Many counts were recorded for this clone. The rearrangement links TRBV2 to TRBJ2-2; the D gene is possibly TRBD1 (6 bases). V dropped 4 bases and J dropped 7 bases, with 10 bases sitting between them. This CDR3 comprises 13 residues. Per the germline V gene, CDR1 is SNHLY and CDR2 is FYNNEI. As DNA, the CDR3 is TGTGCCAGCAGTGTACAGGGTGGCGGGGAGCTGTTTTTT. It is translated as CASSVQGGGELFF.

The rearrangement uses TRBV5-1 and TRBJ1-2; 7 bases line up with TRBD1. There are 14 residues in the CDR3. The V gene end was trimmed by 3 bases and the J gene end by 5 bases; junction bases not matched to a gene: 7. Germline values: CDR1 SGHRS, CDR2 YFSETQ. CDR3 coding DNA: TGCGCCAGCAGCTCCCCGGGACAGAGTTATGGCTACACCTTC. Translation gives CASSSPGQSYGYTF.

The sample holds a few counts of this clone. The CDR3 protein is CASSLDSYYGYTF. The CDR3 DNA reads TGTGCCAGTAGTCTGGACAGCTATTATGGCTACACCTTC. The J gene is TRBJ1-2, the V gene TRBV19; a weak D match, TRBD1 (6 bases). Germline loops: CDR1 LNHDA, CDR2 SQIVND (reference sequence). V lost 5 bases and J lost 5, with 12 bases in between. This CDR3 region has 13 residues.

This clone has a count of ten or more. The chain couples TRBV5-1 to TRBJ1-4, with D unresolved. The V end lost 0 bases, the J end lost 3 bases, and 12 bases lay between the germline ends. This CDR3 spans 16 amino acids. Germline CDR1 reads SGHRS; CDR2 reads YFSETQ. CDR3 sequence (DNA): TGCGCCAGCAGCTTGGAAGTCATTCGGGCTAATGAAAAACTGTTTTTT. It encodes CASSLEVIRANEKLFF. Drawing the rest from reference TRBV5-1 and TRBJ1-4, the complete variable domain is KAGVTQTPRYLIKTRGQQVTLSCSPISGHRSVSWYQQTPGQGLQFLFEYFSETQRNKGNFPGRFSGRQFSNSRSEMNVSTLELGDSALYLCASSLEVIRANEKLFFGSGTQLSVL.

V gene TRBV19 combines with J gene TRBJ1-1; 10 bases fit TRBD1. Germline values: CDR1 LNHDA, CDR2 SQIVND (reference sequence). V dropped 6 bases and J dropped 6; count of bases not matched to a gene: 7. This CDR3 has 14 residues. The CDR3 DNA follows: TGTGCCAGTAGCAGTGACAGGGGGCGTGCTGAAGCTTTCTTT. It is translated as CASSSDRGRAEAFF.

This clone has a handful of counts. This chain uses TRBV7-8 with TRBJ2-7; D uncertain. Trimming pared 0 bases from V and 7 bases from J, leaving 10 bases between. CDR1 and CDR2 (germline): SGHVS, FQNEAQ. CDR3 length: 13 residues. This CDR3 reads CASSLAYSPEQYF. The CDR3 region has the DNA TGTGCCAGCAGCTTAGCCTACAGTCCGGAGCAGTACTTC.

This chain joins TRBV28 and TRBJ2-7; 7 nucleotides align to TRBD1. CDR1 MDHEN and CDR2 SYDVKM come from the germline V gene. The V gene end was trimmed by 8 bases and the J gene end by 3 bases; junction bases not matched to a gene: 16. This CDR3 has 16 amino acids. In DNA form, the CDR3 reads TGTGCCAGCCCTAAGTCGAAGGACAGGATCGTCTACGAGCAGTACTTC. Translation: CASPKSKDRIVYEQYF.